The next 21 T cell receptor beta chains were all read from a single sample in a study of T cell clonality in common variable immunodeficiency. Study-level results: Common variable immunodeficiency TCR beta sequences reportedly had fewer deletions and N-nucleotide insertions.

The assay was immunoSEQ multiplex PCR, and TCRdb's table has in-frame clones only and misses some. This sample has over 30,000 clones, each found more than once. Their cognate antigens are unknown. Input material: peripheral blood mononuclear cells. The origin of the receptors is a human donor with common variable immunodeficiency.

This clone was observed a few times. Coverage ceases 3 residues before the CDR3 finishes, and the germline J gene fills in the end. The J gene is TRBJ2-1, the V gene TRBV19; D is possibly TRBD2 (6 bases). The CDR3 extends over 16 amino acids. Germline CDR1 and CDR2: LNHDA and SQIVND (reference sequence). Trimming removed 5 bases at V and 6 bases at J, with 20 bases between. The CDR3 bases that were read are TGTGCCAGTAGTTTCCGGGCTAGCGCCGATATCAATGAG. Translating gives CASSFRASADINE. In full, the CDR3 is CASSFRASADINEQFF.

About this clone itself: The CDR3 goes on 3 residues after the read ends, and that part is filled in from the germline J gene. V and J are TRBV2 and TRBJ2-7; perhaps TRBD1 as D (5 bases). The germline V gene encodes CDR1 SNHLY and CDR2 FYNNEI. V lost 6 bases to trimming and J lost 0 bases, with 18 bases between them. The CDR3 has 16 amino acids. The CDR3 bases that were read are TGTGCCAGCAGAGCGAATGTGGTCAGGGACTCCTACGAG. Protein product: CASRANVVRDSYE. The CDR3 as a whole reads CASRANVVRDSYEQYF. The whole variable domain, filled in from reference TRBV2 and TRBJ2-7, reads EPEVTQTPSHQVTQMGQEVILRCVPISNHLYFYWYRQILGQKVEFLVSFYNNEISEKSEIFDDQFSVERPDGSNFTLKIRSTKLEDSAMYFCASRANVVRDSYEQYFGPGTRLTVT.

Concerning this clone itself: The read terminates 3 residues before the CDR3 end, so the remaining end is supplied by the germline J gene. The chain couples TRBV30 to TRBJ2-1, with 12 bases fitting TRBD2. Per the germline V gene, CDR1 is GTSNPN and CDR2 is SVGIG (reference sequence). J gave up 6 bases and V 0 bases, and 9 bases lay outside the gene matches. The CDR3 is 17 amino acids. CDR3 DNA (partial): TGTGCCTGGAGTGTATATGTTACTAGCGGGAGGACCAATGAG. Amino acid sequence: CAWSVYVTSGRTNE. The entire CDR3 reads CAWSVYVTSGRTNEQFF. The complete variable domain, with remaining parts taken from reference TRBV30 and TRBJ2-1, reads SQTIHQWPATLVQPVGSPLSLECTVEGTSNPNLYWYRQAAGRGLQLLFYSVGIGQISSEVPQNLSASRPQDRQFILSSKKLLLSDSGFYLCAWSVYVTSGRTNEQFFGPGTRLTVL.

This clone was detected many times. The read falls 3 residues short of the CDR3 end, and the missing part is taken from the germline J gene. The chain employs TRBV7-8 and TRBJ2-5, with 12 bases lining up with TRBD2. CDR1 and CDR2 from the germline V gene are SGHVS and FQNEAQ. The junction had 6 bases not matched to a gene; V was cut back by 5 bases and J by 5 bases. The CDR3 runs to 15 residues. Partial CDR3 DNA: TGTGCCAGCAGCCGAGAGGGACTAGCGGGCGAGACC. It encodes CASSREGLAGET. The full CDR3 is CASSREGLAGETQYF.

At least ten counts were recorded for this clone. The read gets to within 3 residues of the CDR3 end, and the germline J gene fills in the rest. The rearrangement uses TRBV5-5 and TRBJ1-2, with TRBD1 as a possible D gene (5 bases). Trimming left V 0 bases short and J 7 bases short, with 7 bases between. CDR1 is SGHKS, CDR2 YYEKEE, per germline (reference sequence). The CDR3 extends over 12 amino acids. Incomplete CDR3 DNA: TGTGCCAGCAGCTTGGTCCAGGGTGGC. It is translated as CASSLVQGG. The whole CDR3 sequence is CASSLVQGGYTF.

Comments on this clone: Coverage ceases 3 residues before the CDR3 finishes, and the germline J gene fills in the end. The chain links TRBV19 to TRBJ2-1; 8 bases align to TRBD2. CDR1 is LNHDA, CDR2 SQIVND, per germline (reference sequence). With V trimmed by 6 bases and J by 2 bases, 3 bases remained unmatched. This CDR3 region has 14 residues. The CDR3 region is CASRRAGAYNEQFF. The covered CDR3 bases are TGTGCCAGTAGACGAGCGGGAGCCTACAATGAG.

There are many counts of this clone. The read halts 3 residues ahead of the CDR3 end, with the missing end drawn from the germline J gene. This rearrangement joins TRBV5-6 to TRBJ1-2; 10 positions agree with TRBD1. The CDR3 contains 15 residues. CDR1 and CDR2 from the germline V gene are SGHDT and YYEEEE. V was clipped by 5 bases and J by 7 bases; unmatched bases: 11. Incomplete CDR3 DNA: TGTGCCAGCAGGTCCACCGGGACAGGGGCTTCTGGC. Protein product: CASRSTGTGASG. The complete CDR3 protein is CASRSTGTGASGYTF.

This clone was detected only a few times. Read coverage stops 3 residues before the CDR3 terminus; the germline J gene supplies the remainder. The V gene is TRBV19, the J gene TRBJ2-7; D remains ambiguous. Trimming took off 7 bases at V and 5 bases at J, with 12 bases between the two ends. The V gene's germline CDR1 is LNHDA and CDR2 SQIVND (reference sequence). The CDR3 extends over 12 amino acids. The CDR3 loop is CASIRMVHEQYF. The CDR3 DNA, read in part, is TGTGCCAGTATCAGGATGGTCCACGAG.

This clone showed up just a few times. CDR3 bases read: TGTGCCAGTAGTAAAGGGGGCAGGAACACTGAA. This codes for CASSKGGRNTE. The CDR3 as a whole reads CASSKGGRNTEAFF. The chain combines TRBV19 with TRBJ1-1; TRBD1 agrees at 7 bases. The CDR3 end falls 3 residues outside the read, so it is completed with the germline J gene. V dropped 4 bases and J dropped 1; count of bases not matched to a gene: 3. From germline, CDR1 is LNHDA and CDR2 SQIVND (reference sequence). This CDR3 has 14 residues.

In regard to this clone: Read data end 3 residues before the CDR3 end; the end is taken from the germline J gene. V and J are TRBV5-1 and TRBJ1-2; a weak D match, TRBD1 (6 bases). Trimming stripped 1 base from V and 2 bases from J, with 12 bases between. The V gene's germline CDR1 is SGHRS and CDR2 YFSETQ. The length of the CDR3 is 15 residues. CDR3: CASSLSQGGNYGYTF. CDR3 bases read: TGCGCCAGCAGCTTGTCACAGGGAGGGAACTATGGC.

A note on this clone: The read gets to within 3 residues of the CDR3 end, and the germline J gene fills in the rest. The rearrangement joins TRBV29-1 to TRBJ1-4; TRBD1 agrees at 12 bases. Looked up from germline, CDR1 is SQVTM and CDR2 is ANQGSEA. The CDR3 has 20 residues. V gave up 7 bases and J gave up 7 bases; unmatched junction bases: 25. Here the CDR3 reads CSAKTPPGQGAPGTGEKLFF. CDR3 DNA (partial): TGCAGCGCTAAAACCCCACCGGGACAGGGGGCCCCCGGGACGGGTGAAAAA.

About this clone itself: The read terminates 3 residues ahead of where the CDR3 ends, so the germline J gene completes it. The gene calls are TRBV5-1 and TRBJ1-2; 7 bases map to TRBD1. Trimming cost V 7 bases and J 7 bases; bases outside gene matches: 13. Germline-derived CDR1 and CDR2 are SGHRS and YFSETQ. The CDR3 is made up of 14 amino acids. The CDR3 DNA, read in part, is TGCGCCAGCGGCGGACAGGACGATTGGGTTGGC. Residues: CASGGQDDWVG. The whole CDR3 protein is CASGGQDDWVGYTF.

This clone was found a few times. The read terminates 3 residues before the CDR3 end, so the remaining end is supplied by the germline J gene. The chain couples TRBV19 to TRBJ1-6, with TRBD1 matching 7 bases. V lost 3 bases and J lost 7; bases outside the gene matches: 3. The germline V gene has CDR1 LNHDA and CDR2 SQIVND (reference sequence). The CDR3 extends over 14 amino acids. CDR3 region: CASSMTGQNSPLHF. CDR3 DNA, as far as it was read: TGTGCCAGTAGTATGACAGGGCAGAATTCACCC.

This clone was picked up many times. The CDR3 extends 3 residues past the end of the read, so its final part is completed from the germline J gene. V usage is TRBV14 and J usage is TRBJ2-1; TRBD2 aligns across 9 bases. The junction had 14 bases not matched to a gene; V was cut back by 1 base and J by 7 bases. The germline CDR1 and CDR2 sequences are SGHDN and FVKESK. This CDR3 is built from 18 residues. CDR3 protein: CASSQGFLSGTSKNEQFF. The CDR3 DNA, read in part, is TGTGCCAGCAGCCAAGGGTTCCTATCCGGGACTAGCAAGAATGAG.

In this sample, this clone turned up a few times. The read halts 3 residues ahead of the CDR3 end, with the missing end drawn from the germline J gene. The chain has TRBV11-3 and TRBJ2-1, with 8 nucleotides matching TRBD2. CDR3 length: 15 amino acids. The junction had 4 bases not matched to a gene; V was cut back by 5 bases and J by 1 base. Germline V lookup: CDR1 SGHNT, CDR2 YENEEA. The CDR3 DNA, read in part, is TGTGCCAGCAGCCCGGGACTAGGATCCTACAATGAG. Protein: CASSPGLGSYNE. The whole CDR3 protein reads CASSPGLGSYNEQFF.

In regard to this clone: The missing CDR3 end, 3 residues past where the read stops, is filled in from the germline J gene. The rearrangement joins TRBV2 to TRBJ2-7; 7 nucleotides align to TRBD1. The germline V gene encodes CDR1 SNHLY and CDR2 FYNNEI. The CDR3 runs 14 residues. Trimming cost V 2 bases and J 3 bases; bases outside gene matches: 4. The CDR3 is CASSEYRTGYEQYF. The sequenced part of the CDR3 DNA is TGTGCCAGCAGTGAATATAGGACAGGCTACGAG. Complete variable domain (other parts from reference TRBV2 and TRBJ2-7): EPEVTQTPSHQVTQMGQEVILRCVPISNHLYFYWYRQILGQKVEFLVSFYNNEISEKSEIFDDQFSVERPDGSNFTLKIRSTKLEDSAMYFCASSEYRTGYEQYFGPGTRLTVT.

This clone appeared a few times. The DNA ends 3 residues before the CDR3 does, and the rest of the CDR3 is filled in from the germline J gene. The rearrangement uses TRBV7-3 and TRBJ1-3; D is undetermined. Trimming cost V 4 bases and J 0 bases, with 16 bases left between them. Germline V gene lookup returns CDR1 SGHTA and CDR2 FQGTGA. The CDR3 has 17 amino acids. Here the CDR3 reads CASSYLFGGTSGNTIYF. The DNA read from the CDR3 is TGTGCCAGCAGCTACCTTTTTGGCGGAACCTCTGGAAACACC.

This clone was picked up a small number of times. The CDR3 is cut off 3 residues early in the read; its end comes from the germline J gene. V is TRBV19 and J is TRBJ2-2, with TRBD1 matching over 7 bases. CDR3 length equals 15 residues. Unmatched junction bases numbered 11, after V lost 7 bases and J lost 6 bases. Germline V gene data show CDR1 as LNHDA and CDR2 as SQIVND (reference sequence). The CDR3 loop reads CASNRRDSYPGELFF. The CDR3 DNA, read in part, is TGTGCCAGTAACCGACGGGACAGTTATCCCGGGGAG. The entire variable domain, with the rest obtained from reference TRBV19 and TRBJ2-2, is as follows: DGGITQSPKYLFRKEGQNVTLSCEQNLNHDAMYWYRQDPGQGLRLIYYSQIVNDFQKGDIAEGYSVSREKKESFPLTVTSAQKNPTAFYLCASNRRDSYPGELFFGEGSRLTVL.

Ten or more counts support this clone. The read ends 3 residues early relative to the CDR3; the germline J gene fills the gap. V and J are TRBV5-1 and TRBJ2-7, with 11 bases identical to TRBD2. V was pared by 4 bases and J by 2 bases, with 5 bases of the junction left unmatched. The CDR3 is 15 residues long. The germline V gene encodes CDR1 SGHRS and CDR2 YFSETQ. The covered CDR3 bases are TGCGCCAGCAGCCAGGGGACTAGCGGACCCTACGAG. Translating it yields CASSQGTSGPYE. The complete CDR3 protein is CASSQGTSGPYEQYF.

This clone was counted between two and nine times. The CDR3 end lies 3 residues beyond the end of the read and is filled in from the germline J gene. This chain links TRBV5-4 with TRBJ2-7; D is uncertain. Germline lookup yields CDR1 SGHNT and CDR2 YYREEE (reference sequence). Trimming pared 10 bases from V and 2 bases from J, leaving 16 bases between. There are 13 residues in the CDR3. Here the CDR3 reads CAAKKDNTYEQYF. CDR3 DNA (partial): TGTGCCGCAAAAAAAGACAATACCTACGAG.

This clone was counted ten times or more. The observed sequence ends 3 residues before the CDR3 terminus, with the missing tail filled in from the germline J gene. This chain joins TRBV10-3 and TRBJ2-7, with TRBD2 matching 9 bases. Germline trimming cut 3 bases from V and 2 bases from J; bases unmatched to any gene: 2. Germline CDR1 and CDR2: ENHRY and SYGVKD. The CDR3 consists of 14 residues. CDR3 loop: CAISDAGGAYEQYF. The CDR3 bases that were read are TGTGCCATCAGTGATGCGGGGGGGGCCTACGAG.